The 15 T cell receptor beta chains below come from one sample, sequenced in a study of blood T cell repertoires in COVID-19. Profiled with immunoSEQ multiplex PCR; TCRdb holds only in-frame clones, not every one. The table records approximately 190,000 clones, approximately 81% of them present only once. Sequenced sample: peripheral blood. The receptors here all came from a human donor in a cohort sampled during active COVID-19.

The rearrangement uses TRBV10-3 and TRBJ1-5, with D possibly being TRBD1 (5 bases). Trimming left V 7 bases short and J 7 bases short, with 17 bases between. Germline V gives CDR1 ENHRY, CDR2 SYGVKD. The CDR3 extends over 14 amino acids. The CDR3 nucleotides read TGTGCCATCATTCCCCGGCAGGGTGGGCAGCCCCAGCATTTT. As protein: CAIIPRQGGQPQHF.

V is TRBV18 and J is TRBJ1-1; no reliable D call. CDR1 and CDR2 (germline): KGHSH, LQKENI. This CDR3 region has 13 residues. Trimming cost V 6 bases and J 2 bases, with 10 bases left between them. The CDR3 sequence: CASSPSYNTEAFF. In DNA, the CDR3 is TGTGCCAGCTCTCCTAGTTACAACACTGAAGCTTTCTTT.

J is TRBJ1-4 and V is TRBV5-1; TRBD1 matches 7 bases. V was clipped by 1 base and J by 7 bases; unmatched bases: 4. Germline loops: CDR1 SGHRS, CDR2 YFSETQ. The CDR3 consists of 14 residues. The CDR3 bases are TGCGCCAGCAGCTTGACAGGGGTTGGTGAAAAACTGTTTTTT. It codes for CASSLTGVGEKLFF.

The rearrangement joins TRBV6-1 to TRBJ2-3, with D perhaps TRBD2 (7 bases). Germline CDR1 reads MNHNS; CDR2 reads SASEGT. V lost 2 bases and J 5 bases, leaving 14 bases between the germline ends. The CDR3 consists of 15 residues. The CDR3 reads CASSELGGHRDTQYF. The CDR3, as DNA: TGTGCCAGCAGTGAATTGGGGGGGCATAGAGATACGCAGTATTTT.

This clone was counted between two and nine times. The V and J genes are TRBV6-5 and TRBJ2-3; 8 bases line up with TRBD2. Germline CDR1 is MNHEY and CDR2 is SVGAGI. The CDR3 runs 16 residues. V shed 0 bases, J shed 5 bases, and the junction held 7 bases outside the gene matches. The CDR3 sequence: CASSYSFRGRRDTQYF. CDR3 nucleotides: TGTGCCAGCAGTTACTCTTTCCGCGGGAGGCGAGATACGCAGTATTTT.

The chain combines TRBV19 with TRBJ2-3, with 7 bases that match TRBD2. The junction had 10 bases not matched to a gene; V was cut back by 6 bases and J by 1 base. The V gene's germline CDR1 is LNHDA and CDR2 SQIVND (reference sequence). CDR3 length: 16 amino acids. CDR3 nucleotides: TGTGCCAGTAGCCAGCCAGGGCTAGCGGGCACAGATACGCAGTATTTT. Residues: CASSQPGLAGTDTQYF.

CDR3 DNA: TGTGCCAGCAGTCGCCGGGACAGGGATCAGCCCCAGCATTTT. Encoded protein: CASSRRDRDQPQHF. The rearrangement joins TRBV27 to TRBJ1-5; 9 positions agree with TRBD1. In germline, CDR1 is MNHEY, CDR2 SMNVEV (reference sequence). The CDR3 consists of 14 residues. The trim removed 5 bases at V and 5 bases at J, leaving 4 bases unmatched.

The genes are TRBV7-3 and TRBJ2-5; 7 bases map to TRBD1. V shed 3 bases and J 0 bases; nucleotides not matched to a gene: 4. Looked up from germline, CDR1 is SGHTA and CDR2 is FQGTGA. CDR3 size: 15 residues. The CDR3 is CASSLTGTDQETQYF. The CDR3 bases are TGTGCCAGCAGCTTGACCGGGACAGACCAAGAGACCCAGTACTTC.

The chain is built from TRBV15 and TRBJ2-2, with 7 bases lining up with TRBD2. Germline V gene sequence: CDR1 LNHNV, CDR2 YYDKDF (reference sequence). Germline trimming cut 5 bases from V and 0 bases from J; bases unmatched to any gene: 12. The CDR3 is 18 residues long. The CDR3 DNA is TGTGCCACCAGCTCCGGGTCCCTAGCGGTTCCGAACACCGGGGAGCTGTTTTTT. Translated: CATSSGSLAVPNTGELFF.

In nucleotides, the CDR3 is TGTGCCAGCAGTTACGTAGGAACGCGGGACGAGCAGTACGTC. Residues: CASSYVGTRDEQYV. This chain links TRBV6-2 or TRBV6-3 with TRBJ2-7; D might be TRBD2 (5 bases). V lost 2 bases to trimming and J lost 5 bases, with 13 bases between them. The CDR3 sequence is 14 residues long. Germline loops: CDR1 MNHEY, CDR2 SVGEGT.

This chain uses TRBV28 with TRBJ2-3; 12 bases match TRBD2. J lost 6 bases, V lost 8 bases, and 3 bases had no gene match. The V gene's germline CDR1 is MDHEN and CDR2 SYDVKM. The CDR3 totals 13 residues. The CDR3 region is CASGLAGGDTQYF. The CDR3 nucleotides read TGTGCCAGCGGGCTAGCGGGAGGGGATACGCAGTATTTT.

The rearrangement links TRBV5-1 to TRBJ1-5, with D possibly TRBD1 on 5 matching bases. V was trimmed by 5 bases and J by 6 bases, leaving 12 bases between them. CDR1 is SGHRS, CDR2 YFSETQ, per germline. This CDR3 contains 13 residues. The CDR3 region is CASREGLGQPQHF. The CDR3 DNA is TGCGCCAGCAGGGAGGGGCTCGGTCAGCCCCAGCATTTT.

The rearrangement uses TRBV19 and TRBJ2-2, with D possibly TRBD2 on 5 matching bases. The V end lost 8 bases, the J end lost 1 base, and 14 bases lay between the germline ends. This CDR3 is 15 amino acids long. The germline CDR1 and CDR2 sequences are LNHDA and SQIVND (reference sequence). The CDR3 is CASSGLQMNTGELFF. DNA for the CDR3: TGTGCCAGTTCCGGACTGCAAATGAACACCGGGGAGCTGTTTTTT.

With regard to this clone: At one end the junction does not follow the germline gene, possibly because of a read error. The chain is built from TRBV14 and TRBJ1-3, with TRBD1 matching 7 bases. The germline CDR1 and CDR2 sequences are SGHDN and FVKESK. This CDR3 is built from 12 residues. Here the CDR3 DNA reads TGTGCCAGCAGCATAACAGGGGTTGAGATACGCTTT. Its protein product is CASSITGVEIRF.

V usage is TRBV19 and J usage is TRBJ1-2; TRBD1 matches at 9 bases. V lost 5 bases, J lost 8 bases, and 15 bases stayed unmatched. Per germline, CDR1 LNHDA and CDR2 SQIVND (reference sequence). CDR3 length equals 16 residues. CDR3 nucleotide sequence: TGTGCCAGTAGTCCCCGGGACAGGGAAGCCTACTGGGGCTACACCTTC. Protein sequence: CASSPRDREAYWGYTF. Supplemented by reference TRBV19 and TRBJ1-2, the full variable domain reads DGGITQSPKYLFRKEGQNVTLSCEQNLNHDAMYWYRQDPGQGLRLIYYSQIVNDFQKGDIAEGYSVSREKKESFPLTVTSAQKNPTAFYLCASSPRDREAYWGYTFGSGTRLTVV.